The clone carrying this T cell receptor beta chain was detected only a few times. This sample is drawn from a study of spatial heterogeneity in lung cancer. Each CDR3 protein gets one entry after TCRdb re-called the 5' RACE reads with MiXCR. Among roughly 6,200 distinct CDR3 sequences listed, under 20% were seen once. This sample's time point: sample taken at primary tumor resection. Samples were obtained from roughly 65 donors, all untreated early-stage non-small cell lung cancer patients. Germline lookup yields CDR1 SGHVS and CDR2 FQNEAQ. CDR3 size: 14 residues. The V end lost 3 bases, the J end lost 5 bases, and 11 bases lay between the germline ends.

The sequence derives from a male donor with early-stage non-small cell lung cancer. This rearrangement joins TRBV7-8 to TRBJ1-5; tentatively, D is TRBD1 (6 bases). The sequencing here drew on normal lung tissue next to the tumor, taken at surgery. The CDR3 coding sequence is TGTGCCAGCAGCTTTAGGGCAGGGGATCAGCCCCAGCATTTT. Protein product: CASSFRAGDQPQHF.